Presented here are 25 T cell receptor beta chains from one specimen sequenced in a study of CD8+CD57+ T cells in acquired aplastic anemia. TCR beta VDJ combinations and CDR3 sequences were profiled from genomic DNA. TCRdb re-called the reads with MiXCR, one entry per CDR3 protein. The table records 400,000 to 450,000 distinct CDR3 sequences, approximately 70% of them present only once. Input material: sorted CD4+, CD8+, or CD8+CD57+ T cells (not recorded which) from PBMCs. The receptors stem from a human donor in good health, serving as a control.

The chain carries TRBV12-3 or TRBV12-4 and TRBJ1-5; D perhaps matches TRBD1 (5 bases). This CDR3 spans 14 amino acids. V lost 6 bases, J lost 5 bases, and 14 bases lay in between. CDR3 DNA: TGTGCCAGCAGGGGCCAGGGAGGGGATCAGCCCCAGCATTTT. Its protein product is CASRGQGGDQPQHF.

The sample holds many counts of this clonotype. This chain uses TRBV6-2 or TRBV6-3 with TRBJ2-7; 11 nucleotides align to TRBD1. CDR3 length equals 16 residues. J was trimmed by 4 bases and V by 0 bases; bases with no gene match: 5. Germline CDR1 is MNHEY and CDR2 is SVGEGT. Here the CDR3 reads CASSYSSGTGGYEQYF. The CDR3 DNA is TGTGCCAGCAGTTACTCGTCCGGGACAGGGGGGTACGAGCAGTACTTC.

The V and J genes are TRBV20-1 and TRBJ2-3; D is perhaps TRBD2 (5 bases). With 3 bases removed from V and 3 bases from J, the gap between germline ends came to 13 bases. In germline, CDR1 is DFQATT, CDR2 SNEGSKA (reference sequence). The CDR3 spans 14 residues. The CDR3 sequence: CSASRGIVTDTQYF. CDR3 nucleotides: TGCAGTGCTAGCCGAGGGATAGTTACAGATACGCAGTATTTT.

This clonotype was found many times. V gene TRBV6-5 combines with J gene TRBJ1-1; the D is unclear. The CDR3 contains 12 residues. Germline CDR1 and CDR2: MNHEY and SVGAGI. Deletions cut 1 base from V and 4 bases from J, with 4 bases between. The chain's CDR3 is CASSYWGTEAFF. The CDR3 DNA sequence: TGTGCCAGCAGTTACTGGGGCACTGAAGCTTTCTTT.

This clonotype was observed a single time. The junction differs from germline at one of its ends, possibly a read error. The gene calls are TRBV9 and TRBJ2-5; TRBD2 matches 12 bases. The CDR3 is 14 amino acids. CDR1 and CDR2 from the germline V gene are SGDLS and YYNGEE. The CDR3 DNA follows: TGTGCCAGCAGCGTACTAGCGGGGGGGCATAATGAGCACTTC. The encoded protein is CASSVLAGGHNEHF.

The chain employs TRBV2 and TRBJ1-2; no clear D gene. In germline, CDR1 is SNHLY, CDR2 FYNNEI. This CDR3 is built from 13 residues. The germline V and J ends were trimmed by 6 bases and 6 bases, with 14 bases remaining between them. The CDR3 here is CASSRERVDGYTF. The CDR3 DNA follows: TGTGCCAGCAGCCGGGAACGGGTAGATGGCTACACCTTC.

The chain links TRBV7-2 to TRBJ1-6, with 8 bases aligning to TRBD1. Germline assignment: CDR1 SGHTA and CDR2 FQGNSA. This CDR3 is built from 16 residues. J lost 16 bases, V lost 5 bases, and 19 bases had no gene match. The CDR3: CASSLNRGANVLTLHF. The CDR3, as DNA: TGTGCCAGCAGCCTTAACAGGGGGGCCAACGTCCTGACTCTCCACTTT. Combining the CDR3 with reference TRBV7-2 and TRBJ1-6 gives the whole variable domain GAGVSQSPSNKVTEKGKDVELRCDPISGHTALYWYRQSLGQGLEFLIYFQGNSAPDKSGLPSDRFSAERTGGSVSTLTIQRTQQEDSAVYLCASSLNRGANVLTLHFGNGTRLTVT.

This clonotype has at least ten counts. The J gene is TRBJ1-1, the V gene TRBV19; the match to TRBD1 covers 8 bases. V was pared by 6 bases and J by 3 bases, with 9 bases of the junction left unmatched. The CDR3 sequence is 15 residues long. CDR1 is LNHDA and CDR2 is SQIVND in the germline V gene (reference sequence). The CDR3 DNA reads as TGTGCCAGTAGGAAAGACAGGGGCTACGACACTGAAGCTTTCTTT. Its protein is CASRKDRGYDTEAFF.

The chain has TRBV7-6 and TRBJ2-5; TRBD1 matches at 9 bases. The CDR3 is made up of 14 amino acids. The germline gives CDR1 SGHVS, CDR2 FNYEAQ. With V trimmed by 6 bases and J by 7 bases, 9 bases remained unmatched. In DNA, the CDR3 is TGTGCCAGCAGGGACAGGGGCGAAATGGGGACCCAGTACTTC. Protein sequence: CASRDRGEMGTQYF.

With respect to this clonotype: A read error may explain this, as a much larger clone is one base away. The chain is built from TRBV5-1 and TRBJ1-2, with TRBD1 as a possible D gene (6 bases). In germline, CDR1 is SGHRS, CDR2 YFSETQ. Trimming left V 2 bases short and J 2 bases short, with 16 bases between. The CDR3 spans 16 residues. CDR3 amino acids: CASSFGLVQGNYGYTF. The CDR3 region has the DNA TGCGCCAGCAGCTTTGGCCTTGTCCAGGGGAACTATGGCTACACCTTC.

There are a few counts of this clonotype. The V call is TRBV7-2, the J call TRBJ2-7, with 7 bases that match TRBD1. CDR3 length: 12 residues. Germline-derived CDR1 and CDR2 are SGHTA and FQGNSA. V lost 8 bases to trimming and J lost 5 bases; unmatched junction nucleotides: 6. The CDR3 nucleotides read TGTGCCAGCGGAATAGGGGGCGACGAGCAGTACTTC. This sequence encodes CASGIGGDEQYF.

Concerning this clonotype itself: In this CDR3 the conserved last residue, phenylalanine or tryptophan, is missing, so a read error is likely. The limits of the CDR3 on the DNA are not certain, so only TCRdb's listed CDR3 is given. The chain uses TRBV5-4 and TRBJ2-2; the table's D call of TRBD1 was not tested on the DNA. The CDR3 is 11 amino acids long, termini counted. Looked up from germline, CDR1 is SGHNT and CDR2 is YYREEE (reference sequence). This CDR3 is CASSLMSGGAS.

With respect to this clonotype: A read error may explain this, as a much larger clone is one base away. This likely comes from a read error, as the CDR3 has no conserved phenylalanine or tryptophan at its end. V is TRBV3-1 and J is TRBJ1-1; no firm D call. The CDR3 has 13 amino acids. CDR1 and CDR2 from the germline V gene are LGHDT and YNNKEL (reference sequence). The V gene lost 2 bases and the J gene lost 5 bases, with 9 bases spanning the gap. The CDR3: CASSQNLGTEAFL. CDR3 sequence (DNA): TGTGCCAGCAGCCAAAACCTGGGGACTGAAGCTTTCCTT.

The rearrangement joins TRBV7-2 to TRBJ2-5; 9 bases align to TRBD2. This CDR3 is built from 15 residues. Germline V lookup: CDR1 SGHTA, CDR2 FQGNSA. V dropped 4 bases and J dropped 3; count of bases not matched to a gene: 6. CDR3 amino acids: CASSSKAGGEETQYF. The CDR3, as DNA: TGTGCCAGCAGCTCTAAGGCGGGGGGGGAAGAGACCCAGTACTTC.

Details on this clonotype: One end of the junction is discordant with germline, which a read error may explain. This chain links TRBV5-4 with TRBJ1-6; no clear D gene. Per the germline V gene, CDR1 is SGHNT and CDR2 is YYREEE (reference sequence). The CDR3 covers 17 residues. CDR3 sequence: CASSLDPASSYNSPLHF. In DNA, the CDR3 is TGTGCCAGCAGTTTGGATCCAGCGAGCTCCTATAATTCACCCCTCCACTTT.

The chain has TRBV20-1 and TRBJ2-7; D is ambiguous. CDR3 length: 12 residues. Trimming removed 3 bases at V and 3 bases at J, with 9 bases between. Per germline, CDR1 DFQATT and CDR2 SNEGSKA (reference sequence). CDR3 nucleotide sequence: TGCAGTGCTAGGAACACGTTCTACGAGCAGTACTTC. Amino acids: CSARNTFYEQYF.

This clonotype was seen ten or more times. The chain is built from TRBV12-3 or TRBV12-4 and TRBJ2-5; 8 nucleotides line up with TRBD2. After removal of 6 bases from V and 2 bases from J, the junction contained 5 bases not matched to a gene. CDR3 length: 14 amino acids. In nucleotides, the CDR3 is TGTGCCAGCAGGCGGGGGGCTGGACAAGAGACCCAGTACTTC. Protein: CASRRGAGQETQYF.

The chain uses TRBV20-1 and TRBJ2-7; 7 bases fit TRBD1. V lost 5 bases and J lost 9; bases outside the gene matches: 10. CDR3 size: 12 residues. CDR1 is DFQATT, CDR2 SNEGSKA, per germline (reference sequence). The CDR3 DNA reads TGCAGTGCTTTCTCCGGGCCAGGGGGGCAGTACTTC. Translated, it gives CSAFSGPGGQYF.

The chain carries TRBV5-5 and TRBJ1-2, with 7 bases aligning to TRBD1. This CDR3 comprises 16 residues. Germline V CDR1 and CDR2: SGHKS, YYEKEE (reference sequence). V lost 4 bases to trimming and J lost 0 bases; unmatched junction nucleotides: 9. CDR3: CASSLDSDRANYGYTF. As DNA, the CDR3 is TGTGCCAGCAGCCTGGATTCCGACAGGGCTAACTATGGCTACACCTTC.

This chain uses TRBV7-8 with TRBJ1-1; D gene uncertain. Per the germline V gene, CDR1 is SGHVS and CDR2 is FQNEAQ. CDR3 length equals 15 residues. V gave up 1 base and J gave up 14 bases, with 23 bases separating them. CDR3 residues: CASSLGQALYEQYFF. The CDR3 bases are TGTGCCAGCAGCTTAGGCCAGGCCCTCTACGAGCAGTACTTCTTT.

The chain combines TRBV4-1 with TRBJ2-7; 11 bases map to TRBD1. This CDR3 has 16 amino acids. Trimming cost V 5 bases and J 6 bases; bases outside gene matches: 12. Germline loops: CDR1 MGHRA, CDR2 YSYEKL. The DNA for the CDR3 is TGCGCCAGCAGCAGAGATCAGAGGACAGGGGGCTTCGAGCAGTACTTC. Its translation: CASSRDQRTGGFEQYF.

Comments on this clonotype: At one boundary the junction diverges from the germline segment, which might be a read error. The rearrangement uses TRBV9 and TRBJ2-7, with 7 nucleotides matching TRBD2. The CDR3 has 16 residues. The germline CDR1 and CDR2 sequences are SGDLS and YYNGEE. The CDR3 sequence: CASSRSWGGEGYEQYF. For the CDR3, the DNA is TGCGCCAGCAGCCGCAGCTGGGGGGGGGAGGGCTACGAGCAGTACTTC.

As to this clonotype: A much larger clone lies one base from this, so it may be a read error. The rearrangement uses TRBV3-1 and TRBJ2-5; 8 bases map to TRBD2. The ends lost 4 bases at V and 4 bases at J; junction bases unmatched: 8. The CDR3 runs 15 residues. Germline CDR1 reads LGHDT; CDR2 reads YNNKEL (reference sequence). CDR3 sequence: CASSLPGTSRETQYF. DNA for the CDR3: TGTGCCAGCAGCCTCCCCGGGACTAGTAGAGAGACCCAGTACTTC.

The chain couples TRBV19 to TRBJ2-3; perhaps TRBD1 as D (5 bases). The ends were cut back, 6 bases at V and 8 bases at J, with 15 bases in the middle. CDR1 and CDR2 (germline): LNHDA, SQIVND (reference sequence). The CDR3 is 13 residues long. CDR3 sequence reads: CASRPTQRGTQYF. In nucleotides, the CDR3 is TGTGCCAGTAGACCAACCCAAAGGGGTACGCAGTATTTT.

This clonotype was found once. The V and J genes are TRBV7-7 and TRBJ1-1; D might be TRBD1 (5 bases). The CDR3 loop spans 14 amino acids. CDR1 and CDR2 (germline): SSHAT, FNYEAQ (reference sequence). The germline V and J ends were trimmed by 3 bases and 14 bases, with 22 bases remaining between them. In nucleotides, the CDR3 is TGTGCCAGCAGCTTGGACACTAACTACGAGCAGTACTTCTTT. Translating it yields CASSLDTNYEQYFF.